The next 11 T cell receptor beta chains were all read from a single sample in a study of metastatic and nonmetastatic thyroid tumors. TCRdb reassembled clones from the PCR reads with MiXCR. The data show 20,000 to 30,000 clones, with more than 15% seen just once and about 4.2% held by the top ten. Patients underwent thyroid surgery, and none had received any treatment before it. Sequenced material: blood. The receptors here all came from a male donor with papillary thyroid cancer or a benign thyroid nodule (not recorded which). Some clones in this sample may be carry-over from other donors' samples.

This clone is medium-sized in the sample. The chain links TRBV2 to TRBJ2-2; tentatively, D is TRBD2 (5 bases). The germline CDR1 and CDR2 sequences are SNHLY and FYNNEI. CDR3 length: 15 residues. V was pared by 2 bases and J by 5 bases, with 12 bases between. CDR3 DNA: TGTGCCAGCAGTGAAAACGGCGGGCCTACCGGGGAGCTGTTTTTT. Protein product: CASSENGGPTGELFF.

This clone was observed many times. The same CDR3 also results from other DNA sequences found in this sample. In nucleotides, the CDR3 is TGTGCCAGTAGTAGTCTGTTGAACACTGAAGCTTTCTTT. Translating it yields CASSSLLNTEAFF. The V gene is TRBV19, the J gene TRBJ1-1; D uncertain. Trimming took off 4 bases at V and 0 bases at J, with 6 bases between the two ends. CDR1 and CDR2 from the germline V gene are LNHDA and SQIVND (reference sequence). CDR3 length: 13 amino acids.

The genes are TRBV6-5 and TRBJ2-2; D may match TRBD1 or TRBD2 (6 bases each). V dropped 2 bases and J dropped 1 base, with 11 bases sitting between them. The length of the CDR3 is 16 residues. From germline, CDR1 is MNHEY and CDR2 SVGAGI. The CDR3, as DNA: TGTGCCAGCAGTTACGAGGGGGGCCAGAACACCGGGGAGCTGTTTTTT. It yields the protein CASSYEGGQNTGELFF.

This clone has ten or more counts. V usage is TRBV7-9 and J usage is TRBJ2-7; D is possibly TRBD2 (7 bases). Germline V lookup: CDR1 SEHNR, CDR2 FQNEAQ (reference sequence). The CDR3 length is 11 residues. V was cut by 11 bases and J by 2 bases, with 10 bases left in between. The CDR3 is CAGGGPYEQYF. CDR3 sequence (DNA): TGTGCCGGCGGGGGCCCCTACGAGCAGTACTTC.

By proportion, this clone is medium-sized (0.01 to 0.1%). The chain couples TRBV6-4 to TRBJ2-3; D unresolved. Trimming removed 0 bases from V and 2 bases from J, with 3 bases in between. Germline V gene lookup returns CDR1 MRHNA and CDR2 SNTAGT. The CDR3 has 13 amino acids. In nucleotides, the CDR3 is TGTGCCAGCAGTGACTCGGTCACAGATACGCAGTATTTT. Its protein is CASSDSVTDTQYF.

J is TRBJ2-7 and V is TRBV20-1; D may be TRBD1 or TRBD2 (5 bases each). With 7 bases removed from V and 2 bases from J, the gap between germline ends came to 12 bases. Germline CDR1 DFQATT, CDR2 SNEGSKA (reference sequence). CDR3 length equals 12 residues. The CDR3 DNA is TGCAGTGTTACTAGGGGTCCCTACGAGCAGTACTTC. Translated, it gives CSVTRGPYEQYF.

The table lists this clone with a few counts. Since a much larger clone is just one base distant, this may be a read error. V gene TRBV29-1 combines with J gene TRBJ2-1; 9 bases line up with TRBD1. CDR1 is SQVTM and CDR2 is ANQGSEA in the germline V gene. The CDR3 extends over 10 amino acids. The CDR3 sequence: CIVGDREEFF. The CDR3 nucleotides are TGCATCGTGGGGGACAGGGAGGAGTTCTTC.

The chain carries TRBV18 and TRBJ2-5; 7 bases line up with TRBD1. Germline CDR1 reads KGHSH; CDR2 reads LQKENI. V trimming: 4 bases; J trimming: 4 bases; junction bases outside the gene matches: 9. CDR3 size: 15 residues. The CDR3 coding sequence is TGTGCCAGCTCACGAGAAGAGACAGGGTTAGAGACCCAGTACTTC. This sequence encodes CASSREETGLETQYF.

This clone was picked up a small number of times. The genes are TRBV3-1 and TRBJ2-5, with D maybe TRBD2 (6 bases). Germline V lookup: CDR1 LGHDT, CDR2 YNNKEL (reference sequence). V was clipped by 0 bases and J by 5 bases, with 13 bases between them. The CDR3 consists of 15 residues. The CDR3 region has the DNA TGTGCCAGCAGCCAAGATTGGGACCGGGGGGAGACCCAGTACTTC. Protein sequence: CASSQDWDRGETQYF.

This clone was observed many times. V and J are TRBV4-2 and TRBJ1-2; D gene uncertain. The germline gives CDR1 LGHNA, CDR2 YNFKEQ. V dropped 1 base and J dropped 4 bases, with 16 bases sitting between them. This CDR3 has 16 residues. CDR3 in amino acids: CASSQGEGRDFYGYTF. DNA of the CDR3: TGTGCCAGCAGCCAAGGCGAGGGTCGGGATTTCTATGGCTACACCTTC.

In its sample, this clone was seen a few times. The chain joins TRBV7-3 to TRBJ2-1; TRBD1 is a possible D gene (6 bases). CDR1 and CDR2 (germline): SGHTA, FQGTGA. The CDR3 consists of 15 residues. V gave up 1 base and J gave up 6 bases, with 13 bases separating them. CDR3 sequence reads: CASSLIQGGGNEQFF. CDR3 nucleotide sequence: TGTGCCAGCAGCTTAATACAGGGCGGCGGCAATGAGCAGTTCTTC.